This T cell receptor beta chain was observed in a study of PD-1 blockade in classical Hodgkin lymphoma. As concerns this clone: Its antigen is undetermined.

V gave up 6 bases and J gave up 4 bases; unmatched junction bases: 6. The length of the CDR3 is 13 residues. Germline CDR1 MNHEY, CDR2 SVGAGI. Time point indicated: newly diagnosed, previously untreated cHL patient sample. Newly diagnosed, untreated classical Hodgkin lymphoma PBMCs provided comparison. Assay used: immunoSEQ multiplex PCR; TCRdb lists only in-frame clones, some missing. This table has around 27,000 clones, about nine tenths appearing once. Findings and caveats of the study: The repertoire differences lack a defined cause, possibly disease activity or prior therapy. Lower baseline TCR diversity was reported for newly diagnosed patients than for healthy donors.

The chain joins TRBV6-5 to TRBJ2-7; 7 bases align to TRBD1. Sequenced input: peripheral blood mononuclear cells (PBMCs). The receptor's source is a human donor with classical Hodgkin lymphoma. This CDR3 is CASSRARGYEQYF. The CDR3 nucleotides read TGTGCCAGCAGCCGCGCCAGGGGGTACGAGCAGTACTTC.